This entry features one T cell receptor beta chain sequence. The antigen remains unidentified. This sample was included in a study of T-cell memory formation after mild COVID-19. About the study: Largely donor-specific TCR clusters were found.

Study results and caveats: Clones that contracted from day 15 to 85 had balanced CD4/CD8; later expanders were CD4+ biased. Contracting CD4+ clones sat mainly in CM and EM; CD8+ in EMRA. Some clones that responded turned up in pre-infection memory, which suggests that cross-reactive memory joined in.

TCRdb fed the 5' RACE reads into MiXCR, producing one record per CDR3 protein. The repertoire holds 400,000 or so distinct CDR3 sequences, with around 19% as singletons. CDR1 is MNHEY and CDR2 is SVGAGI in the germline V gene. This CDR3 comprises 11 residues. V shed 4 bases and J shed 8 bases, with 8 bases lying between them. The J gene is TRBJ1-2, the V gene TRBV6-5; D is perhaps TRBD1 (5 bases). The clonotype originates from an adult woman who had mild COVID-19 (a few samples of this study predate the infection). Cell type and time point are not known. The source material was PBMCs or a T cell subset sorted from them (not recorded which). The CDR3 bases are TGTGCCAGCAGTTCCCAGGGCGGCTACACCTTC. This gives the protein CASSSQGGYTF.